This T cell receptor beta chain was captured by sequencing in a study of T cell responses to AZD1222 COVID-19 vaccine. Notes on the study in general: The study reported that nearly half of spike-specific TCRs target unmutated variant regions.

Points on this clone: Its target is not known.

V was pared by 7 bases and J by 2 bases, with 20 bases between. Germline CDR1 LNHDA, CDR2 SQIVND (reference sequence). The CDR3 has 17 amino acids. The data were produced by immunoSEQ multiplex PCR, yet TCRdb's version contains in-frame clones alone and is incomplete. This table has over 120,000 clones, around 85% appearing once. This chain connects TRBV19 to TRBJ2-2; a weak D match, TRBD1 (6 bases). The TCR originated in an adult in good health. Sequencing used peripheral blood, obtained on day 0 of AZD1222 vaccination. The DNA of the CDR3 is TGTGCCAGTATTTTGGGGTTTGGGACACACAACACCGGGGAGCTGTTTTTT. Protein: CASILGFGTHNTGELFF.